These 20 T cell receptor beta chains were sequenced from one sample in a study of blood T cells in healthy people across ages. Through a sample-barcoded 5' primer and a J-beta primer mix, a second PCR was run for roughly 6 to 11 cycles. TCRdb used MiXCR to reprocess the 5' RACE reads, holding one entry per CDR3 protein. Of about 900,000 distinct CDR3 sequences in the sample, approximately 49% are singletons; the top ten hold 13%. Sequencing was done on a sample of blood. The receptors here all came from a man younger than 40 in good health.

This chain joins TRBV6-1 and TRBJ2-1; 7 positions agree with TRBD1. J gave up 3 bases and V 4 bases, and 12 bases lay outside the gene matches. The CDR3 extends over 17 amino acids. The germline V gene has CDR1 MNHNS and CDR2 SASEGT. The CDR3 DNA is TGTGCCAGCAGTGGCACAGGGGCAGGAATGCGCTACAATGAGCAGTTCTTC. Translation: CASSGTGAGMRYNEQFF.

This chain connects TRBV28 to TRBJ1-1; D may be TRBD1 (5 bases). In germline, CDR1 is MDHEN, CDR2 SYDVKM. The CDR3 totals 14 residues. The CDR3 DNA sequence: TGTGTCACTCATCGGGGGGGAGGTGGAACTGAAGCTTTCTTT. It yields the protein CVTHRGGGGTEAFF.

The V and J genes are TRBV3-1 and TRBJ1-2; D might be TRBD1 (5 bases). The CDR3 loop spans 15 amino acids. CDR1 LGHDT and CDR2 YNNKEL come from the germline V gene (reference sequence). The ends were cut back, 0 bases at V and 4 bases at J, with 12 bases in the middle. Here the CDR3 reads CASSQDHSGFYGYTF. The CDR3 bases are TGTGCCAGCAGCCAAGATCACTCAGGGTTCTATGGCTACACCTTC.

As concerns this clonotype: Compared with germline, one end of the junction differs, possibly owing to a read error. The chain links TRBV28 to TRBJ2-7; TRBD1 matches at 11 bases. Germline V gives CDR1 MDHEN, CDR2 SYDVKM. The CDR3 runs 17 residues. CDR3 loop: CASSSRTGGSPSYEQSF. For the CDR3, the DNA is TGTGCCAGCAGTTCTCGGACAGGGGGCTCACCGAGCTACGAGCAGTCCTTC.

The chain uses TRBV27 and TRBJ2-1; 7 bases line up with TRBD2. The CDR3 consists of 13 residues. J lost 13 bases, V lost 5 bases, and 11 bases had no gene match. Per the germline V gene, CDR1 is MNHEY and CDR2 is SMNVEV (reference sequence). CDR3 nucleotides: TGTGCCAGCAGTCAGACTAGCCAAGAGACCCAGTTCTTC. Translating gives CASSQTSQETQFF.

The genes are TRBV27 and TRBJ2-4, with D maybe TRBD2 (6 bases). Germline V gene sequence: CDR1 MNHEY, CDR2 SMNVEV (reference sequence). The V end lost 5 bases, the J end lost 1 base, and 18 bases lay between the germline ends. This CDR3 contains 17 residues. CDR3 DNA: TGTGCCAGCAGTCCTTGGGGGGTTTGGCTCGCCAAAAACATTCAGTACTTC. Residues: CASSPWGVWLAKNIQYF.

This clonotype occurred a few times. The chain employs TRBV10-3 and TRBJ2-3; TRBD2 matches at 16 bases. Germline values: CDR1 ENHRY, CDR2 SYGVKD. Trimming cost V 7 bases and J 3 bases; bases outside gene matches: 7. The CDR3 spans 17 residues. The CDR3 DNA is TGTGCCATCACTGGGACTAGCGGGGGGGCGACGACAGATACGCAGTATTTT. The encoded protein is CAITGTSGGATTDTQYF.

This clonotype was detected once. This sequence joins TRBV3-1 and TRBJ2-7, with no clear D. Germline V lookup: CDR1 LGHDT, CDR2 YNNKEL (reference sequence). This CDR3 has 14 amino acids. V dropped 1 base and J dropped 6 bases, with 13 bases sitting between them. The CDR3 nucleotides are TGTGCCAGCAGCCAAGGCACGTTTGAAGGCGAGCAGTACTTC. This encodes CASSQGTFEGEQYF.

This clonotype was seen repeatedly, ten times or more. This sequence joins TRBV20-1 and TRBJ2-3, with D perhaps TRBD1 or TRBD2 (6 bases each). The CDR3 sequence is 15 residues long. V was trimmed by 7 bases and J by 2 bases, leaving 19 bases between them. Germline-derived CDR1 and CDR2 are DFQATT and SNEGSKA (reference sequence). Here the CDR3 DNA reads TGCAGTGTACGCACGGGGGCCTCTATCACAGATACGCAGTATTTT. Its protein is CSVRTGASITDTQYF.

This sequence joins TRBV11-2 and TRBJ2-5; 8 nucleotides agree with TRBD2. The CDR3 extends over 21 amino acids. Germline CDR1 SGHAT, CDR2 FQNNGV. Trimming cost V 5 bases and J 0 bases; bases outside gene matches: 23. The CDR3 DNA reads TGTGCCAGCAGCCCTCACGGACCCCCGACTAGCGAGGACATGTACCAAGAGACCCAGTACTTC. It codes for CASSPHGPPTSEDMYQETQYF.

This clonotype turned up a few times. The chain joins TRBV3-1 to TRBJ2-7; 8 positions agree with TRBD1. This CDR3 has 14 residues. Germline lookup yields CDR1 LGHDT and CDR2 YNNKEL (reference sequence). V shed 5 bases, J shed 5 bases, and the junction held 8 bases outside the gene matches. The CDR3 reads CASSASDRDDEQYF. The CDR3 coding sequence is TGTGCCAGCAGCGCTTCGGACAGGGACGACGAGCAGTACTTC.

In nucleotides, the CDR3 is TGTGCCAGCAGCTGGGGCGGGGGCATTCAGTACTTC. This translates into CASSWGGGIQYF. This chain connects TRBV7-2 to TRBJ2-4; 7 bases align to TRBD2. Germline V gives CDR1 SGHTA, CDR2 FQGNSA. V shed 4 bases, J shed 9 bases, and the junction held 3 bases outside the gene matches. The CDR3 covers 12 residues.

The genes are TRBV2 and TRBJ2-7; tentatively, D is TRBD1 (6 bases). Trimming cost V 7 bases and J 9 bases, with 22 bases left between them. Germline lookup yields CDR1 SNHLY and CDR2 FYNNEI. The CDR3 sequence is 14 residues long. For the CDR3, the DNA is TGTGCCAGCACCAAAGGGACACTGGATCCCGCGCAGTACTTC. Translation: CASTKGTLDPAQYF.

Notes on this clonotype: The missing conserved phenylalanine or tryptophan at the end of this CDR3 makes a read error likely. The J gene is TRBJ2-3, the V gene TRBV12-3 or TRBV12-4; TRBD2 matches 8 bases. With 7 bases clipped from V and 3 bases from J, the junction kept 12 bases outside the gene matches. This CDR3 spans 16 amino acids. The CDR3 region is CASTIFSGAGTDTQYL. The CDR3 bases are TGTGCCAGCACCATCTTTAGCGGGGCCGGGACAGATACGCAGTATCTT.

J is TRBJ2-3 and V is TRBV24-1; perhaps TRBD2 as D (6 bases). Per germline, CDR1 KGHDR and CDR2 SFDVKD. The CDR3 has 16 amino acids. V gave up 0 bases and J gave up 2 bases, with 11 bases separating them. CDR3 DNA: TGTGCCACCAGTGATTTGCCGGGACTCACCACAGATACGCAGTATTTT. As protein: CATSDLPGLTTDTQYF.

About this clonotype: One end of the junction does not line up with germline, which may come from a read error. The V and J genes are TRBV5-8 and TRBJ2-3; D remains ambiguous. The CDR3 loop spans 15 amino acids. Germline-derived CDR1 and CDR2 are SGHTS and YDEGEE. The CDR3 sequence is CAGNRAGPSTDTQYF. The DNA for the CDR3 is TGTGCCGGCAACCGGGCAGGACCCAGCACGGATACGCAGTATTTT.

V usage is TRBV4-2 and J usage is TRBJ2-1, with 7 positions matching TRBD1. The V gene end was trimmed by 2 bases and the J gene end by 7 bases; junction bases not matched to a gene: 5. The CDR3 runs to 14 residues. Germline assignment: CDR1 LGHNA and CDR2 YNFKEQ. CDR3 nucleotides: TGTGCCAGCAGCCAATTTACAGGGGATAATGAGCAGTTCTTC. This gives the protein CASSQFTGDNEQFF.

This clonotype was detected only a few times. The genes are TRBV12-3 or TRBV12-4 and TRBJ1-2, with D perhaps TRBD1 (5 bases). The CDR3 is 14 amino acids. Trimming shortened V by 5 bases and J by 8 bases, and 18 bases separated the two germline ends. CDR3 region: CASSRHRDRVGYTF. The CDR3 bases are TGTGCCAGCAGTCGCCACCGGGACCGTGTGGGCTACACCTTC.

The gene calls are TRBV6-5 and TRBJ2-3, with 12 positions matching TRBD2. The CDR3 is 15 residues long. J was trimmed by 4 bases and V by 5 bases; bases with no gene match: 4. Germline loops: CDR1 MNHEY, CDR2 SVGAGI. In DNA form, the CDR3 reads TGTGCCAGCAGTAGGACTAGCGGGGTCCCAGATACGCAGTATTTT. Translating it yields CASSRTSGVPDTQYF.

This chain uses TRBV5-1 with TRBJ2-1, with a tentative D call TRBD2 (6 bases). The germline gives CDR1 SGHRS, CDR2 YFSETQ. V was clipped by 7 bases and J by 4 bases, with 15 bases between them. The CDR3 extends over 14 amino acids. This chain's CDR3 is CASQLLEGYNEQFF. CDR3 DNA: TGCGCCAGCCAACTGTTGGAGGGTTACAATGAGCAGTTCTTC.